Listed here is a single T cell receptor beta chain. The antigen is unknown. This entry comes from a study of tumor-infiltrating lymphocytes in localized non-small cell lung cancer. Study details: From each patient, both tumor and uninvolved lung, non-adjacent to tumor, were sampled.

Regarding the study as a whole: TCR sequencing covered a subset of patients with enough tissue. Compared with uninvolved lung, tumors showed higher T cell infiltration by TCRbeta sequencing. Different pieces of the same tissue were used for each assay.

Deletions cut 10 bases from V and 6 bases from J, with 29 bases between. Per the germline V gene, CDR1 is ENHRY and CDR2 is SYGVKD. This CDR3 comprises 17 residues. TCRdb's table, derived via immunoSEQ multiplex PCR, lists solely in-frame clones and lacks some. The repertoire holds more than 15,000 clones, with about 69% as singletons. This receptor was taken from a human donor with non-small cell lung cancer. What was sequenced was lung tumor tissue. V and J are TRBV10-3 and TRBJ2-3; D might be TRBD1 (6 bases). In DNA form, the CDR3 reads TGTGCCACCGTCCCGGGACATTCCTGGGACCCAGGGGATACGCAGTATTTT. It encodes CATVPGHSWDPGDTQYF.